The 11 T cell receptor beta chains below were found in one sample sequenced in a study of shared clonotypes between healthy human individuals. Assay: immunoSEQ multiplex PCR; the TCRdb copy retains only in-frame clones and omits some. The sample lists some 2,100,000 clones, more than 85% seen once, with 1.7% in the top ten. Terminally differentiated effector memory CD45RA+ cells were excluded from the naive CD8 cells, which were CD45RO-negative and positively selected for CCR7. Specimen: naive CD8+ T cells from PBMCs. Receptors originate from a young man in good health. Some clones in this sample may be carry-over from other donors' samples.

This chain connects TRBV18 to TRBJ2-5; TRBD2 is a possible D gene (5 bases). The CDR3 contains 15 residues. Per the germline V gene, CDR1 is KGHSH and CDR2 is LQKENI. V lost 2 bases, J lost 5 bases, and 15 bases lay in between. CDR3 sequence (DNA): TGTGCCAGCTCACCAGGACCGGGATCTGAGGAGACCCAGTACTTC. It is translated as CASSPGPGSEETQYF.

The chain carries TRBV7-2 and TRBJ2-7; D call uncertain. The CDR3 spans 11 residues. The germline gives CDR1 SGHTA, CDR2 FQGNSA. V lost 4 bases to trimming and J lost 5 bases, with 6 bases between them. In DNA form, the CDR3 reads TGTGCCAGCAGCTGGGGTAACGAGCAGTACTTC. Translated: CASSWGNEQYF.

V and J are TRBV19 and TRBJ2-7; a weak D match, TRBD2 (6 bases). The CDR3 totals 10 residues. Per the germline V gene, CDR1 is LNHDA and CDR2 is SQIVND (reference sequence). V shed 9 bases and J shed 5 bases, with 8 bases lying between them. The CDR3 reads CASGGHEQYF. For the CDR3, the DNA is TGTGCCAGCGGAGGGCACGAGCAGTACTTC.

The chain carries TRBV5-6 and TRBJ1-1; D possibly corresponds to TRBD1 (5 bases). Germline V gene lookup returns CDR1 SGHDT and CDR2 YYEEEE. V lost 10 bases and J lost 4, with 20 bases in between. The length of the CDR3 is 14 residues. The CDR3 is CASEIGGVGTEAFF. The CDR3 DNA reads TGTGCCTCCGAGATTGGGGGAGTTGGCACTGAAGCTTTCTTT.

This clone was seen once. Different DNA sequences within this sample yield the same CDR3. This chain links TRBV9 with TRBJ2-3; possible D gene TRBD1, 5 bases. V lost 0 bases to trimming and J lost 2 bases, with 10 bases between them. In germline, CDR1 is SGDLS, CDR2 YYNGEE. The CDR3 covers 15 residues. The CDR3 loop is CASSVGQGLTDTQYF. As DNA, the CDR3 is TGTGCCAGCAGCGTAGGGCAGGGCCTCACAGATACGCAGTATTTT.

This clone was observed a single time. This chain connects TRBV7-8 to TRBJ2-7, with 11 bases lining up with TRBD2. The CDR3 covers 15 residues. V lost 6 bases and J lost 2; bases outside the gene matches: 6. In germline, CDR1 is SGHVS, CDR2 FQNEAQ. The CDR3 nucleotides read TGTGCCAGCAGGTCCGGGACTAGCGGAACCTACGAGCAGTACTTC. Encoded protein: CASRSGTSGTYEQYF. The complete variable domain, with remaining parts taken from reference TRBV7-8 and TRBJ2-7, reads GAGVSQSPRYKVAKRGQDVALRCDPISGHVSLFWYQQALGQGPEFLTYFQNEAQLDKSGLPSDRFFAERPEGSVSTLKIQRTQQEDSAVYLCASRSGTSGTYEQYFGPGTRLTVT.

The sample holds one count of this clone. The rearrangement uses TRBV11-3 and TRBJ2-1; unclear D gene. Germline V lookup: CDR1 SGHNT, CDR2 YENEEA. Trimming removed 6 bases from V and 6 bases from J, with 12 bases in between. This CDR3 region has 13 residues. The CDR3 DNA reads TGTGCCAGCAGTTTCAGGCTTGGCAATGAGCAGTTCTTC. It is translated as CASSFRLGNEQFF. Filled out from reference TRBV11-3 and TRBJ2-1, the complete variable domain reads EAGVVQSPRYKIIEKKQPVAFWCNPISGHNTLYWYLQNLGQGPELLIRYENEEAVDDSQLPKDRFSAERLKGVDSTLKIQPAELGDSAVYLCASSFRLGNEQFFGPGTRLTVL.

The sample holds one count of this clone. The V and J genes are TRBV9 and TRBJ1-1; the D gene is possibly TRBD1 (5 bases). Trimming shortened V by 4 bases and J by 11 bases, and 18 bases separated the two germline ends. Germline CDR1 reads SGDLS; CDR2 reads YYNGEE. The CDR3 has 13 residues. CDR3 region: CASSTYGGEEAFF. The CDR3 DNA sequence: TGTGCCAGCAGCACCTATGGGGGGGAGGAGGCTTTCTTT.

Of note for this clone: The same CDR3 is also encoded by other DNA sequences in this sample. The chain joins TRBV27 to TRBJ1-1; TRBD1 agrees at 8 bases. Germline CDR1 MNHEY, CDR2 SMNVEV (reference sequence). CDR3 length: 14 amino acids. The V and J ends lost 7 bases and 1 base, in that order; junction bases with no gene match: 5. CDR3 coding DNA: TGTGCCAGCAATCCCACAGGGGGGAACACTGAAGCTTTCTTT. This codes for CASNPTGGNTEAFF.

On this clone: In the same sample, other DNA sequences code for this CDR3. Written as DNA, the CDR3 is TGTGCCAGCAGCTTGGGCGGACCTAACAATGAGCAGTTCTTC. Its protein is CASSLGGPNNEQFF. The rearrangement links TRBV5-6 to TRBJ2-1; D is unclear. From germline, CDR1 is SGHDT and CDR2 YYEEEE. The CDR3 totals 14 residues. Deletions cut 0 bases from V and 5 bases from J, with 9 bases between.

V and J are TRBV11-2 and TRBJ2-5, with D tentatively TRBD2 (5 bases). This CDR3 comprises 13 residues. Germline-derived CDR1 and CDR2 are SGHAT and FQNNGV. V was shortened by 5 bases and J by 5 bases, with 12 bases between the two germline ends. In nucleotides, the CDR3 is TGTGCCAGCAGCATCCGACTACCGGAGACCCAGTACTTC. Translated, it gives CASSIRLPETQYF. Combining the CDR3 with reference TRBV11-2 and TRBJ2-5 gives the whole variable domain EAGVAQSPRYKIIEKRQSVAFWCNPISGHATLYWYQQILGQGPKLLIQFQNNGVVDDSQLPKDRFSAERLKGVDSTLKIQPAKLEDSAVYLCASSIRLPETQYFGPGTRLLVL.